This TCR beta chain is drawn from a study of T cell responses to AZD1222 COVID-19 vaccine. The study's findings and limits: The donors showed a predominance of white British ancestry and of females, with possible underestimation of clonal diversity. Spike-specific TCR breadth and depth rose after two AZD1222 doses. Targeting of unmutated variant regions was reportedly seen in nearly half of spike-specific TCRs.

Sequencing used immunoSEQ multiplex PCR; TCRdb keeps in-frame clones, though not all of them. The data show some 150,000 clones, with just over 90% seen just once and about 2.1% held by the top ten. This clone was observed once. The antigen is not known. The source is an adult in good health. The sequenced sample was peripheral blood, obtained on day 0 of AZD1222 vaccination.

The CDR3 spells CASSLFGRVGQGDSYEQYF. CDR3 in DNA: TGTGCCAGCAGTTTATTTGGCCGAGTGGGACAGGGTGACTCCTACGAGCAGTACTTC. The chain is built from TRBV28 and TRBJ2-7; 9 bases agree with TRBD1. The germline V gene encodes CDR1 MDHEN and CDR2 SYDVKM. With 1 base clipped from V and 0 bases from J, the junction kept 13 bases outside the gene matches. The CDR3 runs to 19 residues.